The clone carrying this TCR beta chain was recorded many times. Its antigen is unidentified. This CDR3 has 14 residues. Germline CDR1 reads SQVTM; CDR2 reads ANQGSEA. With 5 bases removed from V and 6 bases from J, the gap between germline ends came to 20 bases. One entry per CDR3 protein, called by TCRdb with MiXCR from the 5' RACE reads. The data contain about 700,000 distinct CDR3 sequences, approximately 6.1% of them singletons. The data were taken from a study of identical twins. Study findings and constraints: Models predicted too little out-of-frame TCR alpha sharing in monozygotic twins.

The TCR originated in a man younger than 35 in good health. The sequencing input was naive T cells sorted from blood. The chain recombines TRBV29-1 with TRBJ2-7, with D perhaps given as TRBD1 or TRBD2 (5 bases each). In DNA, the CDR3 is TGCAGCGTTCCTAATGGGACGGTAGCTGGCGAGCAGTACTTC. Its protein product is CSVPNGTVAGEQYF.